This entry features one T cell receptor beta chain sequence. Its cognate antigen is unknown. This specimen belongs to a study of PD-1 blockade in classical Hodgkin lymphoma. Study-wide points: Baseline TCR diversity was reportedly lower in newly diagnosed patients than healthy donors.

The CDR3 runs 14 residues. Germline loops: CDR1 SGHNT, CDR2 YYREEE (reference sequence). V was clipped by 2 bases and J by 8 bases, with 13 bases between them. The assay was immunoSEQ multiplex PCR, and TCRdb's table has in-frame clones only and misses some. The data contain more than 90,000 clones, more than 80% of them singletons. Each patient's relapse followed autologous stem cell transplantation, and brentuximab vedotin exposure varied. The TCR originated in a human donor with classical Hodgkin lymphoma. The starting material was peripheral blood mononuclear cells (PBMCs), obtained before the second cycle of nivolumab. V usage is TRBV5-4 and J usage is TRBJ1-4, with D perhaps matching TRBD1 (5 bases). The CDR3 DNA reads TGTGCCAGCAGCTTTCGGGGGTCGGGGGAAAAACTGTTTTTT. Its translation is CASSFRGSGEKLFF.